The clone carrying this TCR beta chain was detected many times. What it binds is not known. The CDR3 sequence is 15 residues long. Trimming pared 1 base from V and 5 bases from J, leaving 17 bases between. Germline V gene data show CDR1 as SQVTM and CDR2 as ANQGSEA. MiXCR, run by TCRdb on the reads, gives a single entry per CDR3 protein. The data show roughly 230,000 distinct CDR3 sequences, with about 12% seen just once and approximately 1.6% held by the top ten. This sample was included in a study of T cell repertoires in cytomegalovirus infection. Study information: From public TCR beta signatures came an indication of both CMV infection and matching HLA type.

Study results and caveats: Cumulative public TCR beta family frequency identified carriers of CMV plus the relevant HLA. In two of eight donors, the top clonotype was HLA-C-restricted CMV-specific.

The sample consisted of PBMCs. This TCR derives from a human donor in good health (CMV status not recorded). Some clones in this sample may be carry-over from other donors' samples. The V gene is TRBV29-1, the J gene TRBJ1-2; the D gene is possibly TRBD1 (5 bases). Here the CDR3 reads CSVEGGRAGGYGYTF. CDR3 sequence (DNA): TGCAGCGTTGAAGGGGGCAGGGCGGGAGGGTATGGCTACACCTTC.